These 3 T cell receptor beta chains were all obtained from the same sample, sequenced in a study of cytomegalovirus exposure and HLA in healthy donors. Researchers ran the PCR with 60 Vbeta and 13 Jbeta primers. The protocol was immunoSEQ multiplex PCR, while the TCRdb copy is restricted to in-frame clones and leaves out a portion. The repertoire holds a few hundred thousand clones, with around 81% as singletons. The sequenced sample was PBMCs. The receptors originated from an older woman in good health and CMV-seropositive.

This clone was detected a few times. This chain links TRBV4-1 with TRBJ1-3, with 8 bases matching TRBD1. This CDR3 spans 15 amino acids. Germline V gene lookup returns CDR1 MGHRA and CDR2 YSYEKL. The V gene end was trimmed by 2 bases and the J gene end by 4 bases; junction bases not matched to a gene: 4. The CDR3 DNA sequence: TGCGCCAGCAGCCAATCAGGGGGCGCGGGAAACACCATATATTTT. Its protein is CASSQSGGAGNTIYF.

The chain is built from TRBV5-1 and TRBJ2-5; TRBD2 might be the D (6 bases). The V end lost 0 bases, the J end lost 5 bases, and 11 bases lay between the germline ends. This CDR3 has 14 amino acids. Looked up from germline, CDR1 is SGHRS and CDR2 is YFSETQ. The CDR3 DNA reads TGCGCCAGCAGCTTGGAGGGACGGGGGGAGACCCAGTACTTC. It codes for CASSLEGRGETQYF.

The chain recombines TRBV4-1 with TRBJ2-1; TRBD2 matches 7 bases. V trimming: 2 bases; J trimming: 3 bases; junction bases outside the gene matches: 7. The CDR3 runs to 16 residues. Germline V lookup: CDR1 MGHRA, CDR2 YSYEKL. For the CDR3, the DNA is TGCGCCAGCAGCCAACGAGCGGGAAATAGCTACAATGAGCAGTTCTTC. Its translation: CASSQRAGNSYNEQFF.